The entry that follows covers one T cell receptor beta chain sequence. This entry is derived from a study of radiotherapy plus CTLA-4 blockade in lung cancer. V shed 5 bases and J shed 7 bases, with 17 bases lying between them. CDR3 length: 14 amino acids. CDR1 and CDR2 (germline): SQVTM, ANQGSEA. Sequencing was performed with immunoSEQ multiplex PCR; in TCRdb, only in-frame clones are kept and a portion is missing. The sample includes about 49,000 clones, 70% to 90% of them seen just once. Sequenced here: peripheral blood, sampled from a patient treated with radiotherapy plus ipilimumab. The clonotype comes from a human donor with non-small cell lung cancer whose response to radiotherapy plus ipilimumab could not be evaluated. V is TRBV29-1 and J is TRBJ1-4; D remains ambiguous. The CDR3 bases are TGCAGCGTTTATGAAGTAACTCTAGCTGAAAAACTGTTTTTT. Its protein is CSVYEVTLAEKLFF.